The 11 T cell receptor beta chains below all came from one sample that was sequenced in a study of T-cell memory formation after mild COVID-19. TCRdb recomputed calls from the 5' RACE reads with MiXCR, one row per CDR3 protein. Found here are over 55,000 distinct CDR3 sequences, over 7.5% of them singletons; the top ten hold 0.9% to 1.5%. The specimen sequenced was PBMCs or a T cell subset sorted from them (not recorded which). These receptors all come from a man younger than 35 who had mild COVID-19 (a few samples of this study predate the infection). Cell type and time point are not known.

This clonotype was recorded many times. The chain couples TRBV7-2 to TRBJ2-3, with 7 bases aligning to TRBD1. With 0 bases clipped from V and 4 bases from J, the junction kept 7 bases outside the gene matches. From germline, CDR1 is SGHTA and CDR2 FQGNSA. The length of the CDR3 is 16 residues. The CDR3: CASSLAPTGYADTQYF. The CDR3 DNA follows: TGTGCCAGCAGCTTAGCGCCGACAGGGTACGCAGATACGCAGTATTTT.

This clonotype was counted ten times or more. This chain uses TRBV7-3 with TRBJ2-6, with a tentative D call TRBD2 (6 bases). The V and J ends lost 5 bases and 1 base respectively, with 9 bases between them. From germline, CDR1 is SGHTA and CDR2 FQGTGA. CDR3 length: 15 amino acids. The CDR3 DNA reads as TGTGCCAGCAGCCTCGGGGGTTCTGGGGCCAACGTCCTGACTTTC. Amino acid sequence: CASSLGGSGANVLTF.

This clonotype has at least ten counts. This chain links TRBV20-1 with TRBJ2-3; 9 bases align to TRBD2. The CDR3 extends over 13 amino acids. The J segment lost 4 bases and the V segment lost 5 bases, leaving 4 bases of the junction unmatched. The germline V gene encodes CDR1 DFQATT and CDR2 SNEGSKA (reference sequence). As DNA, the CDR3 is TGCAGTGCTGTGGGCGGGGGGGCAGATACGCAGTATTTT. Encoded protein: CSAVGGGADTQYF.

The chain uses TRBV5-5 and TRBJ2-7; D gene unclear. Germline assignment: CDR1 SGHKS and CDR2 YYEKEE (reference sequence). This CDR3 has 15 residues. V shed 0 bases and J shed 2 bases, with 12 bases lying between them. The CDR3 spells CASSLAVAEPYEQYF. The CDR3 DNA follows: TGTGCCAGCAGCTTGGCCGTGGCCGAACCCTACGAGCAGTACTTC.

This clonotype has just a few counts. The V call is TRBV3-1, the J call TRBJ1-1; maybe TRBD1 (6 bases). This CDR3 contains 16 residues. The V gene lost 5 bases and the J gene lost 0 bases, with 16 bases spanning the gap. CDR1 and CDR2 (germline): LGHDT, YNNKEL (reference sequence). In DNA, the CDR3 is TGTGCCAGCAGCTCAACTGTTAGGGGGATGAACACTGAAGCTTTCTTT. Encoded protein: CASSSTVRGMNTEAFF.

In this sample, this clonotype turned up a few times. The chain joins TRBV7-9 to TRBJ1-3; D possibly corresponds to TRBD1 (5 bases). This CDR3 region has 13 residues. Germline V gene sequence: CDR1 SEHNR, CDR2 FQNEAQ (reference sequence). The V end was cut by 1 base, the J end by 8 bases, with 9 bases between. The CDR3 coding sequence is TGTGCCAGCAGCTTAGAGGGGTCGCACACCATATATTTT. It codes for CASSLEGSHTIYF.

This chain connects TRBV2 to TRBJ2-7; D uncertain. V lost 3 bases, J lost 3 bases, and 6 bases lay in between. Looked up from germline, CDR1 is SNHLY and CDR2 is FYNNEI. The CDR3 runs to 12 residues. The CDR3 sequence: CASSEGSYEQYF. The CDR3 nucleotides read TGTGCCAGCAGTGAGGGAAGCTACGAGCAGTACTTC.

In this sample, this clonotype turned up a few times. This chain links TRBV7-2 with TRBJ2-5, with 9 nucleotides matching TRBD2. The CDR3 sequence is 15 residues long. V was pared by 3 bases and J by 5 bases, with 7 bases of the junction left unmatched. Germline lookup yields CDR1 SGHTA and CDR2 FQGNSA. This chain's CDR3 is CASSLSSGSGETQYF. In DNA, the CDR3 is TGTGCCAGCAGCTTGAGTAGCGGGAGCGGGGAGACCCAGTACTTC. The full variable domain, with the rest looked up from reference TRBV7-2 and TRBJ2-5, is GAGVSQSPSNKVTEKGKDVELRCDPISGHTALYWYRQSLGQGLEFLIYFQGNSAPDKSGLPSDRFSAERTGGSVSTLTIQRTQQEDSAVYLCASSLSSGSGETQYFGPGTRLLVL.

This chain joins TRBV3-1 and TRBJ1-5, with D possibly TRBD1 on 6 matching bases. Germline lookup yields CDR1 LGHDT and CDR2 YNNKEL (reference sequence). The ends were cut back, 4 bases at V and 5 bases at J, with 12 bases in the middle. This CDR3 has 14 amino acids. The CDR3 spells CASSLSAGDQPQHF. The CDR3 nucleotides are TGTGCCAGCAGCCTTTCCGCAGGGGATCAGCCCCAGCATTTT.

This clonotype was counted between two and nine times. This chain links TRBV5-1 with TRBJ2-5, with a tentative D call TRBD2 (5 bases). CDR1 is SGHRS, CDR2 YFSETQ, per germline. The V gene lost 1 base and the J gene lost 7 bases, with 14 bases spanning the gap. This CDR3 has 14 residues. The CDR3 sequence is CASSLLEVGGTQYF. The CDR3 DNA reads as TGCGCCAGCAGCTTGCTGGAGGTCGGTGGGACCCAGTACTTC.

V usage is TRBV7-2 and J usage is TRBJ2-5, with D tentatively TRBD1 or TRBD2 (5 bases each). CDR3 length equals 15 residues. Trimming took 5 bases from V and 4 from J, leaving 17 bases between them. CDR1 and CDR2 from the germline V gene are SGHTA and FQGNSA. CDR3 in amino acids: CASSLGYGALETQYF. The CDR3 bases are TGTGCCAGCAGCCTAGGCTACGGGGCCCTAGAGACCCAGTACTTC. Variable domain in full (rest from reference TRBV7-2 and TRBJ2-5): GAGVSQSPSNKVTEKGKDVELRCDPISGHTALYWYRQSLGQGLEFLIYFQGNSAPDKSGLPSDRFSAERTGGSVSTLTIQRTQQEDSAVYLCASSLGYGALETQYFGPGTRLLVL.